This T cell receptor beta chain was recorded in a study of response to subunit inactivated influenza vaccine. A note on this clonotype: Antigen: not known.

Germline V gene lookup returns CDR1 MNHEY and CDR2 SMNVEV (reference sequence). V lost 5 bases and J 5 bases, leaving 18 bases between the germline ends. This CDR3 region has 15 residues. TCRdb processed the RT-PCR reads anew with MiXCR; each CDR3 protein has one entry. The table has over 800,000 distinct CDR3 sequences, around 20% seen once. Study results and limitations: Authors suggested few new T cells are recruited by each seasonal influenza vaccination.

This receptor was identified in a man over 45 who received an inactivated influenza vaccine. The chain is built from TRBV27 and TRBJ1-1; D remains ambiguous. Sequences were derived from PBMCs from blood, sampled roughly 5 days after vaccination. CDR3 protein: CASSAARTRKTEAFF. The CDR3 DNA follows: TGTGCCAGCAGTGCTGCCCGGACGAGGAAGACTGAAGCTTTCTTT.